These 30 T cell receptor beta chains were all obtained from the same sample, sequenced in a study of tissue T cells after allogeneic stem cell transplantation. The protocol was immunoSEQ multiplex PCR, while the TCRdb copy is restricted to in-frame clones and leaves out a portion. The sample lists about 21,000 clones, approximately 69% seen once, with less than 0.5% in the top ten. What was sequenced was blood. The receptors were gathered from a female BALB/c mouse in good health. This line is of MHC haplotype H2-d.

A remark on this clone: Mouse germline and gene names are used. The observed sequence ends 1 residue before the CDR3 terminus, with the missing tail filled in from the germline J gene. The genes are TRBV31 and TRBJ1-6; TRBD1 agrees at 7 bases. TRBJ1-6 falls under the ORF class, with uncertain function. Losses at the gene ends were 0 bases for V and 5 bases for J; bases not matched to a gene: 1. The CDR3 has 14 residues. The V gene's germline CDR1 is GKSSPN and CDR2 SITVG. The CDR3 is CAWSLGTDNSPLYF. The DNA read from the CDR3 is TGTGCCTGGAGTCTCGGGACAGATAATTCGCCCCTCTAC.

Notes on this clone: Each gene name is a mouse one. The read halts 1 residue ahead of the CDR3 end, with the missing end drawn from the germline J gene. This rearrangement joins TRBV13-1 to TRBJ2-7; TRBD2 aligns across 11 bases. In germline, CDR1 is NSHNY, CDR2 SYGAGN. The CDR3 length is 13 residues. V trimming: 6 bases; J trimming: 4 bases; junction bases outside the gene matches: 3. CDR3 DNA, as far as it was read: TGTGCCAGCAAGGGACTGGGGGAATATGAACAGTAC. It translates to CASKGLGEYEQY. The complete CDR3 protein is CASKGLGEYEQYF.

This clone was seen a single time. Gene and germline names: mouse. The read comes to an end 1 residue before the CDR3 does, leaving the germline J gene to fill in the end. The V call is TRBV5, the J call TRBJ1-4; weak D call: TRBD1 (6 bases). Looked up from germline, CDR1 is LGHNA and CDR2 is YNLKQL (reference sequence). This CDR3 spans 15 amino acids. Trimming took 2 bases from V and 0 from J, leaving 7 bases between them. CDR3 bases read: TGTGCCAGCAGCCAAACAGGGATTTCCAACGAAAGATTATTT. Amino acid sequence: CASSQTGISNERLF. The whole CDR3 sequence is CASSQTGISNERLFF.

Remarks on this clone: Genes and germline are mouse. CDR3: CASSDSVSNERLFF. The covered CDR3 bases are TGTGCCAGCAGTGATTCTGTTTCCAACGAAAGATTATTT. The chain combines TRBV13-1 with TRBJ1-4; D gene ambiguous. The read ends 1 residue before the CDR3 terminus; that terminus is restored from the germline J gene. Trimming stripped 1 base from V and 0 bases from J, with 4 bases between. Germline CDR1 and CDR2: NSHNY and SYGAGN. This CDR3 has 14 amino acids.

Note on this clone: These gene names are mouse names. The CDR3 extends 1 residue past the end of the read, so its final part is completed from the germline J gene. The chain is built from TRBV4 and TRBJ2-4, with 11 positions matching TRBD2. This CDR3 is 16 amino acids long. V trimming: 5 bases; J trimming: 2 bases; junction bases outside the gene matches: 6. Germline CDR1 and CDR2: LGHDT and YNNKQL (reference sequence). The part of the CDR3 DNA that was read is TGTGCCAGCAGCCCCCACTGGGGGGGCCTTCAAAACACCTTGTAC. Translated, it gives CASSPHWGGLQNTLY. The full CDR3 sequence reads CASSPHWGGLQNTLYF.

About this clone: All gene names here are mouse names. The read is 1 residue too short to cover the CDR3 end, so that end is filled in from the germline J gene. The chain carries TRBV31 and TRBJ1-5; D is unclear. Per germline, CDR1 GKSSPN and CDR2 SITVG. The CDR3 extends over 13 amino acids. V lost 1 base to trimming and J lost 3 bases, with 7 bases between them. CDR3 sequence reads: CAWSQGSNQAPLF. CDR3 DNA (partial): TGTGCCTGGAGTCAGGGTAGCAACCAGGCTCCGCTT.

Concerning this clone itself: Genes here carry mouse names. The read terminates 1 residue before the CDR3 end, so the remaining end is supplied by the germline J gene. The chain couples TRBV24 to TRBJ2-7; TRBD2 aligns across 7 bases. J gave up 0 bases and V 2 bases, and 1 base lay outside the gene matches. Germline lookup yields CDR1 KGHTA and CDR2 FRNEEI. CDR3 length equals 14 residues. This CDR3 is CASSLGGVSYEQYF. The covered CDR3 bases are TGTGCCAGCAGTCTGGGGGGGGTCTCCTATGAACAGTAC.

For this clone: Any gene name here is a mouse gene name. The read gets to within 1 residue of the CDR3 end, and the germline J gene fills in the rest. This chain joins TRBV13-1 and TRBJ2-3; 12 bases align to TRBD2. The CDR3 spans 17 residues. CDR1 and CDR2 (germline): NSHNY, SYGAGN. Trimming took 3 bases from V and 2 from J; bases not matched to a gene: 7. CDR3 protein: CASSGRLGGRVAETLYF. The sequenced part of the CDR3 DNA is TGTGCCAGCAGTGGTCGACTGGGGGGGCGCGTTGCAGAAACGCTGTAT.

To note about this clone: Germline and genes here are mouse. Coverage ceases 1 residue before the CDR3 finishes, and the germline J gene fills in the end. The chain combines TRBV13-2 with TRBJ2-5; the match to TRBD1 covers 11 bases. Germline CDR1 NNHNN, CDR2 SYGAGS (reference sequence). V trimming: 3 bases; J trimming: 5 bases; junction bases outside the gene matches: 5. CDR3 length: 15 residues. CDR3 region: CASGASDRGRDTQYF. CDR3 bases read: TGTGCCAGCGGTGCCTCGGACAGGGGGCGAGACACCCAGTAC.

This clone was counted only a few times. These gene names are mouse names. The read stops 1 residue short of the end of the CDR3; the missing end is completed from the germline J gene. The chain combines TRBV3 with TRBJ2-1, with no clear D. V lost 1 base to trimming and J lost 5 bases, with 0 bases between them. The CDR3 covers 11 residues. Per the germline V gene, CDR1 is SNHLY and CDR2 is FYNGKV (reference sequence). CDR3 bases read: TGTGCCAGCAGCTTAGATGCTGAGCAGTTC. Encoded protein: CASSLDAEQF. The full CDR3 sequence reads CASSLDAEQFF.

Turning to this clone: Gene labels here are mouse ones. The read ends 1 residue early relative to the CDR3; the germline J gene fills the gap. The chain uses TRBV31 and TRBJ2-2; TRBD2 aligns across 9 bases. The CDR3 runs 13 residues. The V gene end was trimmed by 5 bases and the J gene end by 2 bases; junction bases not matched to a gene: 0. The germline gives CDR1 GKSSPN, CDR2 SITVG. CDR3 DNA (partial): TGTGCCTGGCTGGGGGGGAACACCGGGCAGCTCTAC. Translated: CAWLGGNTGQLY. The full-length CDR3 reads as CAWLGGNTGQLYF.

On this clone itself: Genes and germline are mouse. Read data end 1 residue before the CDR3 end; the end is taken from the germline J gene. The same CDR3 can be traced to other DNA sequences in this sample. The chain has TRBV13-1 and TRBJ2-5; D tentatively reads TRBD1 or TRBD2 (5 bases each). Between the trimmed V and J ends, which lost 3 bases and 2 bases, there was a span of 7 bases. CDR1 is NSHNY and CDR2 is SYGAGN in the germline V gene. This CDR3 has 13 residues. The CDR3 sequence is CASSAGVQDTQYF. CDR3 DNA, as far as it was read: TGTGCCAGCAGTGCGGGGGTCCAAGACACCCAGTAC.

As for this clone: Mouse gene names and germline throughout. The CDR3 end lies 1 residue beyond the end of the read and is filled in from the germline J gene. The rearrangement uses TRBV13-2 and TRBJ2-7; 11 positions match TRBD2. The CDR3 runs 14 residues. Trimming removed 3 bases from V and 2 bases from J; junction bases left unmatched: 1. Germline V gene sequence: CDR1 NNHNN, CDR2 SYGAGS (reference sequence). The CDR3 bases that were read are TGTGCCAGCGGTGGGACTGGGGGGCCCTATGAACAGTAC. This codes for CASGGTGGPYEQY. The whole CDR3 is CASGGTGGPYEQYF.

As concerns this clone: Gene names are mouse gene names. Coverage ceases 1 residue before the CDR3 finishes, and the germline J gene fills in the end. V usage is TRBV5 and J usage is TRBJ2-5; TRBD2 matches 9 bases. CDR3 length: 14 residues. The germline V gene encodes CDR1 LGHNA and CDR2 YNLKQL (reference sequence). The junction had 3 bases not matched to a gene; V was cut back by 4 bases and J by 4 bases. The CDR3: CASSLGGREDTQYF. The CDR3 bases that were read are TGTGCCAGCAGCCTGGGGGGGCGAGAAGACACCCAGTAC.

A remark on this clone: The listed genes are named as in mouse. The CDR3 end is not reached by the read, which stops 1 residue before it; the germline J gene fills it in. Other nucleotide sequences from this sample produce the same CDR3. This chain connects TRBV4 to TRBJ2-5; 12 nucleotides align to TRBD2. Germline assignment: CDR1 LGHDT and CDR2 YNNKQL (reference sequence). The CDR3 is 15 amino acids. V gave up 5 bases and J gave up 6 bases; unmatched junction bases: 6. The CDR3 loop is CASSPDWGGADTQYF. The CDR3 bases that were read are TGTGCCAGCAGCCCCGACTGGGGGGGCGCGGACACCCAGTAC.

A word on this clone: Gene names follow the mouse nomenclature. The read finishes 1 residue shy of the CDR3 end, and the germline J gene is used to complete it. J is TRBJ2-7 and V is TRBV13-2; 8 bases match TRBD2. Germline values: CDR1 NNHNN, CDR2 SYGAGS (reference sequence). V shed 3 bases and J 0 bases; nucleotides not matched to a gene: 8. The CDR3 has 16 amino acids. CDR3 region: CASGGSGGRSSYEQYF. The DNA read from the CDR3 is TGTGCCAGCGGTGGGTCTGGGGGGAGGAGCTCCTATGAACAGTAC.

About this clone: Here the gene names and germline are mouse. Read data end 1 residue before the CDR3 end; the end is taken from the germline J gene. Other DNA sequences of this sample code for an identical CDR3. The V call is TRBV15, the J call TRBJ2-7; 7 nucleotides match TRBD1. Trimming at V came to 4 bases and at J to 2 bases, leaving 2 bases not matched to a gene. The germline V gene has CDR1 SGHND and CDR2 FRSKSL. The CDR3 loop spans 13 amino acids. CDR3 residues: CASSSGTAYEQYF. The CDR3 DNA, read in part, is TGTGCCAGCAGTTCCGGGACAGCCTATGAACAGTAC.

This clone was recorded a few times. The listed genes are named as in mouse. The CDR3 loop is CASKQGASGNTLYF. Partial CDR3 DNA: TGTGCCAGCAAGCAGGGGGCGAGTGGAAATACGCTCTAT. The J gene is TRBJ1-3, the V gene TRBV13-3; 8 bases line up with TRBD1. The sequenced fragment ends 1 residue before the CDR3 boundary, so the rest is inferred from the germline J gene. The CDR3 covers 14 residues. With V trimmed by 6 bases and J by 3 bases, 5 bases remained unmatched. Germline V gene sequence: CDR1 NNHDY, CDR2 SYVADS.

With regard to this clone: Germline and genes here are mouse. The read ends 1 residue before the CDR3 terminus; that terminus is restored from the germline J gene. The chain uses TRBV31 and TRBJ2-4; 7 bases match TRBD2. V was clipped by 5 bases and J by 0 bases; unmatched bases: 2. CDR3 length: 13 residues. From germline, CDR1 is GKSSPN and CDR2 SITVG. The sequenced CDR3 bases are TGTGCCTGGGGACTGGCTAGTCAAAACACCTTGTAC. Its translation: CAWGLASQNTLY. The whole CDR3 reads CAWGLASQNTLYF.

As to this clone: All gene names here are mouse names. The CDR3 loop is CASSKQGNTGQLYF. CDR3 bases read: TGTGCCAGCAGCAAACAGGGAAACACCGGGCAGCTCTAC. The chain has TRBV5 and TRBJ2-2; D is possibly TRBD1 (6 bases). The sequenced fragment ends 1 residue before the CDR3 boundary, so the rest is inferred from the germline J gene. Deletions cut 5 bases from V and 1 base from J, with 8 bases between. The CDR3 is 14 residues long. Looked up from germline, CDR1 is LGHNA and CDR2 is YNLKQL (reference sequence).

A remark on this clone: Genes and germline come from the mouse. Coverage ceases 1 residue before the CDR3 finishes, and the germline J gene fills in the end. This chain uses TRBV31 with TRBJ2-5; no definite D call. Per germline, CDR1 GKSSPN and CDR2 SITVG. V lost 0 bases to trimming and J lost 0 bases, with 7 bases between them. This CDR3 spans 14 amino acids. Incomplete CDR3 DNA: TGTGCCTGGAGTCTAGTGGTTAACCAAGACACCCAGTAC. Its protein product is CAWSLVVNQDTQY. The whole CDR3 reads CAWSLVVNQDTQYF.

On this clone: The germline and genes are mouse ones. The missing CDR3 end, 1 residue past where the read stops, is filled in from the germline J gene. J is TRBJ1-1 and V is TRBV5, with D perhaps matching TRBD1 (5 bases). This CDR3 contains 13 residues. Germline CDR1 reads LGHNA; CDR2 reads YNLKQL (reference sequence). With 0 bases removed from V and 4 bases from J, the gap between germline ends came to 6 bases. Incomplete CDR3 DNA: TGTGCCAGCAGCCAAGACGGGGCCACAGAAGTCTTC. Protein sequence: CASSQDGATEVF. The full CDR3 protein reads CASSQDGATEVFF.

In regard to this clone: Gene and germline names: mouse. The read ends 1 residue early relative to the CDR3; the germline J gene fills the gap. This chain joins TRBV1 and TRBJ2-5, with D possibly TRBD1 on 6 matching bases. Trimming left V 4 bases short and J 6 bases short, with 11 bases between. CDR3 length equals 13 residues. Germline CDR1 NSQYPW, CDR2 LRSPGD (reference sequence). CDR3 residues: CTCSDNREDTQYF. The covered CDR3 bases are TGCACCTGCAGTGACAACAGGGAGGACACCCAGTAC.

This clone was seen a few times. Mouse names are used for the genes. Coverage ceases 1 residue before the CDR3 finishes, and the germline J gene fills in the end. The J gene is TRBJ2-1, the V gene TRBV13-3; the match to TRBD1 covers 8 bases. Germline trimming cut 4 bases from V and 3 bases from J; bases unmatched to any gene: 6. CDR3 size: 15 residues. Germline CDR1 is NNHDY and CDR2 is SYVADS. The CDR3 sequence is CASSFPDRGYAEQFF. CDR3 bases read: TGTGCCAGCAGTTTCCCCGACAGGGGCTATGCTGAGCAGTTC.

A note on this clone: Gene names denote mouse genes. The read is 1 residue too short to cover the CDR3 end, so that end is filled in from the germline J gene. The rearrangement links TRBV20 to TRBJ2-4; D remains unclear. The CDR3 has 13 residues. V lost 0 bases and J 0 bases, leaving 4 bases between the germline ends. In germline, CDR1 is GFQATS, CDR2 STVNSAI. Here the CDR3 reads CGARDASQNTLYF. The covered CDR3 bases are TGTGGTGCTAGGGATGCTAGTCAAAACACCTTGTAC.

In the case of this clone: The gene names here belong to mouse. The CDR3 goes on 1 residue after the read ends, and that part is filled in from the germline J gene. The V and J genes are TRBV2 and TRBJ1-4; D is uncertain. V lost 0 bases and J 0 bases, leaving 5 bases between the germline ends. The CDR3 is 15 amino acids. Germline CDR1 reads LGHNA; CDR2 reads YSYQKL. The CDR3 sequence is CASSQDPISNERLFF. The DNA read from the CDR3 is TGTGCCAGCAGCCAAGATCCAATTTCCAACGAAAGATTATTT. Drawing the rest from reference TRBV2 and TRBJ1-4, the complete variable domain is DPKIIQKPKYLVAVTGSEKILICEQYLGHNAMYWYRQSAKKPLEFMFSYSYQKLMDNQTASSRFQPQSSKKNHLDLQITALKPDDSATYFCASSQDPISNERLFFGHGTKLSVL.

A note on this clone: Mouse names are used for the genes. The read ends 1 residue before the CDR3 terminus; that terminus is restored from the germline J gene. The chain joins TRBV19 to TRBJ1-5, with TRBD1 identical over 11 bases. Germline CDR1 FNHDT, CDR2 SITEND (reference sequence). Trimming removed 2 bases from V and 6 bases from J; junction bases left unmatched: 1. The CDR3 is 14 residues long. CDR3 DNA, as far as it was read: TGTGCCAGCAGTATTGGGACAGGGGGCCAGGCTCCGCTT. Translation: CASSIGTGGQAPL. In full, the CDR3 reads CASSIGTGGQAPLF.

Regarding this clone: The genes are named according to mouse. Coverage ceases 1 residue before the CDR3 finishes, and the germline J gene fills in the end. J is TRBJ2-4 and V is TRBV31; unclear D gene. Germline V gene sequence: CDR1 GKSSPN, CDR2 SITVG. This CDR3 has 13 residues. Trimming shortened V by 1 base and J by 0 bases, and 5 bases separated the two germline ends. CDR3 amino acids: CAWSQDSQNTLYF. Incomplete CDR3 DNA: TGTGCCTGGAGTCAGGACAGTCAAAACACCTTGTAC.

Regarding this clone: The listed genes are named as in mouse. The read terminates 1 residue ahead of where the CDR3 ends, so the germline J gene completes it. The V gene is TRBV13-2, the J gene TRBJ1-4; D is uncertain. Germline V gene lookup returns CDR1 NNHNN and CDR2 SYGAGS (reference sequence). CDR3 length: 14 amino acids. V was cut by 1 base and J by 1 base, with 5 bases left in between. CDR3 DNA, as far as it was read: TGTGCCAGCGGTGATCTCAATTCCAACGAAAGATTATTT. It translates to CASGDLNSNERLF. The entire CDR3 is CASGDLNSNERLFF.

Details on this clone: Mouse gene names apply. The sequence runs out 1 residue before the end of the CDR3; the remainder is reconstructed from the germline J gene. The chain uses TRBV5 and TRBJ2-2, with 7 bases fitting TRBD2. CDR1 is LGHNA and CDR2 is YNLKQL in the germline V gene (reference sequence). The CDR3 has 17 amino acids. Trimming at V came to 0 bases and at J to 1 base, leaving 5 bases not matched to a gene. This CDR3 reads CASSQDGLGVNTGQLYF. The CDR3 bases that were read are TGTGCCAGCAGCCAAGATGGGCTGGGGGTAAACACCGGGCAGCTCTAC.